Listed here are 29 T cell receptor beta chains from one sample, sequenced in a study of T cell repertoires in aging, cancer and after chemotherapy. TCR beta rearrangements were amplified from peripheral blood genomic DNA. Rearranged V-D-J TRB sequences were amplified with a mixed TRB-A/B primer pool. In TCRdb, the multiplex PCR reads were re-called with MiXCR into one record per CDR3 protein. The data hold roughly 1,500 distinct CDR3 sequences, with about 22% observed a single time. Sequenced: blood. These receptor sequences come from a human donor with a solid tumor.

Within the sample, this clonotype is medium-sized. This chain's CDR3 is CASSPVAGGSRVDTQYF. DNA of the CDR3: TGTGCCAGCTCACCCGTAGCGGGGGGGAGCCGAGTGGATACGCAGTATTTT. The chain uses TRBV18 and TRBJ2-3; 11 positions match TRBD2. The germline V gene encodes CDR1 KGHSH and CDR2 LQKENI. V was clipped by 3 bases and J by 6 bases; unmatched bases: 11. This CDR3 contains 17 residues. The full variable domain, rest sourced from reference TRBV18 and TRBJ2-3, is NAGVMQNPRHLVRRRGQEARLRCSPMKGHSHVYWYRQLPEEGLKFMVYLQKENIIDESGMPKERFSAEFPKEGPSILRIQQVVRGDSAAYFCASSPVAGGSRVDTQYFGPGTRLTVL.

By its share, this clonotype is medium-sized (0.01 to 0.1%). The rearrangement joins TRBV20-1 to TRBJ2-1, with D possibly matching TRBD2 (5 bases). Trimming shortened V by 5 bases and J by 5 bases, and 16 bases separated the two germline ends. Germline CDR1 is DFQATT and CDR2 is SNEGSKA (reference sequence). CDR3 size: 14 residues. CDR3 sequence reads: CSAPLVDGNNEQFF. In DNA, the CDR3 is TGCAGTGCTCCCCTTGTCGACGGGAACAATGAGCAGTTCTTC.

In this sample, this clonotype is medium-sized. The rearrangement links TRBV5-4 to TRBJ1-2, with D uncertain. Trimming left V 3 bases short and J 2 bases short, with 8 bases between. Germline values: CDR1 SGHNT, CDR2 YYREEE (reference sequence). CDR3 length: 13 amino acids. CDR3 residues: CASSSTGNYGYTF. CDR3 sequence (DNA): TGTGCCAGCAGCTCGACTGGGAACTATGGCTACACCTTC.

This clonotype has more than one count but fewer than ten. This chain uses TRBV20-1 with TRBJ1-3; tentative D call: TRBD1 (5 bases). The CDR3 is made up of 13 amino acids. The germline V gene has CDR1 DFQATT and CDR2 SNEGSKA (reference sequence). Trimming cost V 4 bases and J 0 bases, with 7 bases left between them. The DNA of the CDR3 is TGCAGTGCTATCGACAGCTCTGGAAACACCATATATTTT. Translated: CSAIDSSGNTIYF.

By proportion, this clonotype is large (0.1 to 1%). V gene TRBV6-1 combines with J gene TRBJ2-5; D is possibly TRBD1 or TRBD2 (5 bases each). V lost 5 bases and J lost 1, with 11 bases in between. The CDR3 is made up of 14 amino acids. CDR1 MNHNS and CDR2 SASEGT come from the germline V gene. The CDR3 spells CASSRDDRQETQYF. CDR3 DNA sequence: TGTGCCAGCAGTCGGGACGACCGCCAAGAGACCCAGTACTTC.

The chain has TRBV5-1 and TRBJ2-2; D may be TRBD1 (7 bases). Per the germline V gene, CDR1 is SGHRS and CDR2 is YFSETQ. V was shortened by 2 bases and J by 5 bases, with 10 bases between the two germline ends. The CDR3 is 14 amino acids. CDR3 coding DNA: TGCGCCAGCAGCTTTCAGGGGGGTACCGGGGAGCTGTTTTTT. This codes for CASSFQGGTGELFF. Using reference TRBV5-1 and TRBJ2-2 for the parts outside the CDR3, the full variable domain is KAGVTQTPRYLIKTRGQQVTLSCSPISGHRSVSWYQQTPGQGLQFLFEYFSETQRNKGNFPGRFSGRQFSNSRSEMNVSTLELGDSALYLCASSFQGGTGELFFGEGSRLTVL.

The chain couples TRBV6-1 to TRBJ2-7; TRBD2 matches at 12 bases. The CDR3 length is 15 residues. The germline CDR1 and CDR2 sequences are MNHNS and SASEGT. Germline trimming cut 5 bases from V and 3 bases from J; bases unmatched to any gene: 5. In DNA, the CDR3 is TGTGCCAGCAGTCGTCTAGCGGGAGGGATCTACGAGCAGTACTTC. Translation: CASSRLAGGIYEQYF.

This rearrangement joins TRBV21-1 to TRBJ2-7; TRBD1 reflects the table's D call only, with no check against the DNA. TRBV21-1 is a known pseudogene. The CDR3 runs 14 residues. The CDR3 protein is CASSAWTGAYEQYF. DNA for the CDR3: TGTGCCAGCAGCGCTTGGACAGGGGCTTACGAGCAGTACTTC.

This clonotype is large. The chain uses TRBV6-5 and TRBJ1-2; D uncertain. CDR1 is MNHEY and CDR2 is SVGAGI in the germline V gene. V was shortened by 6 bases and J by 0 bases, with 8 bases between the two germline ends. There are 13 residues in the CDR3. The CDR3 region is CASSPGPNYGYTF. DNA for the CDR3: TGTGCCAGCAGCCCGGGCCCTAACTATGGCTACACCTTC.

By share, this clonotype counts as medium-sized. The rearrangement uses TRBV5-4 and TRBJ2-5; D ambiguous. CDR3 length: 13 residues. Germline V CDR1 and CDR2: SGHNT, YYREEE (reference sequence). Deletions cut 4 bases from V and 3 bases from J, with 10 bases between. The CDR3 nucleotides are TGTGCCAGCAGCCCGGACGTGAAAGAGACCCAGTACTTC. Encoded protein: CASSPDVKETQYF.

By sample share, this clonotype is medium-sized. The V call is TRBV27, the J call TRBJ1-5, with a weak D call TRBD1 (5 bases). CDR1 is MNHEY and CDR2 is SMNVEV in the germline V gene (reference sequence). Trimming took 2 bases from V and 2 from J, leaving 10 bases between them. CDR3 length: 15 amino acids. CDR3 in DNA: TGTGCCAGCAGTTTAAGCCAGGGTCGCAATCAGCCCCAGCATTTT. It encodes CASSLSQGRNQPQHF.

This clonotype was observed a few times. CDR3 sequence: CSAEGPAGEQYF. The CDR3 DNA reads as TGCAGTGCTGAAGGCCCTGCTGGGGAGCAGTACTTC. V and J are TRBV20-1 and TRBJ2-7, with D uncertain. Trimming stripped 5 bases from V and 7 bases from J, with 15 bases between. CDR3 length: 12 amino acids. CDR1 and CDR2 from the germline V gene are DFQATT and SNEGSKA (reference sequence).

The chain couples TRBV21-1 to TRBJ2-1; the listed D gene, TRBD2, was not tested against the DNA. TRBV21-1 is marked as a pseudogene. There are 14 residues in the CDR3. CDR3 region: CASSTCGRRNEQFF. The CDR3 DNA is TGTGCCAGCAGCACCTGCGGGAGACGCAATGAGCAGTTCTTC.

To note about this clonotype: This could be a read error, since a much larger clone is one nucleotide away. The chain combines TRBV6-5 with TRBJ1-4, with D unclear. The CDR3 is made up of 14 amino acids. V shed 6 bases and J shed 4 bases, with 12 bases lying between them. CDR1 and CDR2 (germline): MNHEY, SVGAGI. CDR3 bases: TGTGCCAGCAGACTGACTGCAATTAATGAAAAACTGTTTTTT. Translated: CASRLTAINEKLFF.

This clonotype has more than one count but fewer than ten. The gene calls are TRBV11-2 and TRBJ1-3; no clear D gene. This CDR3 region has 14 residues. Germline-derived CDR1 and CDR2 are SGHAT and FQNNGV. V lost 3 bases, J lost 1 base, and 7 bases lay in between. CDR3 amino acids: CASSFSGSGNTIYF. In DNA, the CDR3 is TGTGCCAGCAGCTTCTCAGGATCTGGAAACACCATATATTTT.

In its sample, this clonotype was seen a few times. The chain recombines TRBV24-1 with TRBJ1-6; no firm D call. The CDR3 loop spans 15 amino acids. From germline, CDR1 is KGHDR and CDR2 SFDVKD. V was trimmed by 7 bases and J by 0 bases, leaving 9 bases between them. The CDR3 reads CATRTASSYNSPLHF. CDR3 coding DNA: TGTGCCACCAGAACGGCAAGCTCCTATAATTCACCCCTCCACTTT.

This clonotype came up a few times. The chain recombines TRBV5-1 with TRBJ2-2; the match to TRBD2 covers 11 bases. The CDR3 runs 17 residues. Trimming took 0 bases from V and 2 from J; bases not matched to a gene: 3. Germline values: CDR1 SGHRS, CDR2 YFSETQ. The CDR3 protein is CASSLGLAGLNTGELFF. In DNA form, the CDR3 reads TGCGCCAGCAGCTTGGGACTAGCGGGACTTAACACCGGGGAGCTGTTTTTT.

This clonotype counts as medium-sized. This chain connects TRBV5-4 to TRBJ2-7; 7 bases line up with TRBD2. V was clipped by 4 bases and J by 6 bases; unmatched bases: 10. The CDR3 covers 14 residues. Germline V gene lookup returns CDR1 SGHNT and CDR2 YYREEE (reference sequence). The CDR3 loop reads CASSITGGALEQYF. The DNA for the CDR3 is TGTGCCAGCAGCATCACGGGAGGAGCTCTCGAGCAGTACTTC.

By proportion, this clonotype is medium-sized. The J gene is TRBJ2-4, the V gene TRBV6-1, with D possibly TRBD1 on 5 matching bases. Germline values: CDR1 MNHNS, CDR2 SASEGT. The CDR3 loop spans 13 amino acids. Trimming removed 0 bases from V and 15 bases from J, with 15 bases in between. The DNA of the CDR3 is TGTGCCAGCAGTGAAGCGGGCAATGGGCAGGGGTACTTC. Translation gives CASSEAGNGQGYF.

This clonotype ranks as medium-sized (0.01 to 0.1%). The chain is built from TRBV27 and TRBJ2-5, with D possibly TRBD2 on 6 matching bases. Trimming left V 3 bases short and J 4 bases short, with 15 bases between. Germline V CDR1 and CDR2: MNHEY, SMNVEV (reference sequence). The CDR3 is 15 amino acids. Here the CDR3 reads CASSLSRVGGETQYF. CDR3 coding DNA: TGTGCCAGCAGTTTGAGCAGGGTGGGGGGAGAGACCCAGTACTTC.

The chain has TRBV18 and TRBJ1-3; TRBD1 agrees at 10 bases. Germline assignment: CDR1 KGHSH and CDR2 LQKENI. The CDR3 totals 16 residues. With 3 bases clipped from V and 3 bases from J, the junction kept 5 bases outside the gene matches. The CDR3 region has the DNA TGTGCCAGCTCACCGGGGACAGGGGCCAGTGGAAACACCATATATTTT. This codes for CASSPGTGASGNTIYF. The variable domain in full, completed from reference TRBV18 and TRBJ1-3, reads NAGVMQNPRHLVRRRGQEARLRCSPMKGHSHVYWYRQLPEEGLKFMVYLQKENIIDESGMPKERFSAEFPKEGPSILRIQQVVRGDSAAYFCASSPGTGASGNTIYFGEGSWLTVV.

This chain joins TRBV29-1 and TRBJ1-5; perhaps TRBD1 as D (6 bases). The CDR3 runs 13 residues. Trimming shortened V by 2 bases and J by 6 bases, and 11 bases separated the two germline ends. From germline, CDR1 is SQVTM and CDR2 ANQGSEA. The CDR3 region is CSVEQGRGQPQHF. As DNA, the CDR3 is TGCAGCGTTGAACAGGGGAGGGGTCAGCCCCAGCATTTT.

By frequency in the sample, this clonotype is large. The chain combines TRBV6-5 with TRBJ2-6; D is unclear. V was trimmed by 6 bases and J by 1 base, leaving 7 bases between them. Germline V lookup: CDR1 MNHEY, CDR2 SVGAGI. The CDR3 spans 14 residues. The DNA for the CDR3 is TGTGCCAGCAGCGCTAAATCTGGGGCCAACGTCCTGACTTTC. Translated: CASSAKSGANVLTF.

This clonotype counts as medium-sized (0.01 to 0.1%). The genes are TRBV7-9 and TRBJ2-3, with D hard to call. The germline gives CDR1 SEHNR, CDR2 FQNEAQ (reference sequence). Deletions cut 6 bases from V and 4 bases from J, with 2 bases between. This CDR3 contains 10 residues. CDR3 residues: CASSSDTQYF. Written as DNA, the CDR3 is TGTGCCAGCAGTTCAGATACGCAGTATTTT.

This clonotype is labeled as large (0.1 to 1%). The gene calls are TRBV6-1 and TRBJ1-2; 8 bases align to TRBD1. The CDR3 has 14 residues. The ends lost 2 bases at V and 6 bases at J; junction bases unmatched: 5. The V gene's germline CDR1 is MNHNS and CDR2 SASEGT. This chain's CDR3 is CASSEQRTGNGYTF. The DNA of the CDR3 is TGTGCCAGCAGTGAACAGCGGACAGGGAATGGCTACACCTTC.

V gene TRBV7-9 combines with J gene TRBJ2-7, with 11 bases that match TRBD1. The CDR3 runs 13 residues. V was pared by 11 bases and J by 3 bases, with 6 bases of the junction left unmatched. The germline gives CDR1 SEHNR, CDR2 FQNEAQ (reference sequence). CDR3 in amino acids: CAGGGTGGYEQYF. The CDR3 nucleotides are TGTGCCGGCGGGGGGACAGGGGGCTACGAGCAGTACTTC.

Sample share makes this clonotype medium-sized. The V gene is TRBV6-6, the J gene TRBJ2-7; possible D gene TRBD1, 5 bases. This CDR3 region has 16 residues. The ends were cut back, 10 bases at V and 0 bases at J, with 22 bases in the middle. Germline-derived CDR1 and CDR2 are MNHNY and SVGAGI (reference sequence). The CDR3 protein is CATLLDTFAPSYEQYF. Here the CDR3 DNA reads TGTGCCACCCTATTGGACACCTTCGCCCCCTCCTACGAGCAGTACTTC.

This clonotype has only a few counts. The CDR3 nucleotides read TGCGCCAGCAGCTTGACGCGGGGGGGGCAAGATACGCAGTATTTT. Amino acid sequence: CASSLTRGGQDTQYF. The chain combines TRBV5-1 with TRBJ2-3; TRBD2 aligns across 9 bases. The CDR3 has 15 amino acids. V shed 1 base and J 5 bases; nucleotides not matched to a gene: 5. In germline, CDR1 is SGHRS, CDR2 YFSETQ.

The chain employs TRBV27 and TRBJ2-7; 7 nucleotides agree with TRBD2. The CDR3 consists of 17 residues. V dropped 4 bases and J dropped 3; count of bases not matched to a gene: 15. Germline loops: CDR1 MNHEY, CDR2 SMNVEV (reference sequence). Here the CDR3 DNA reads TGTGCCAGCAGTTCTCCCCTTTCTGGGCGGGGGAACTACGAGCAGTACTTC. Amino acid sequence: CASSSPLSGRGNYEQYF.